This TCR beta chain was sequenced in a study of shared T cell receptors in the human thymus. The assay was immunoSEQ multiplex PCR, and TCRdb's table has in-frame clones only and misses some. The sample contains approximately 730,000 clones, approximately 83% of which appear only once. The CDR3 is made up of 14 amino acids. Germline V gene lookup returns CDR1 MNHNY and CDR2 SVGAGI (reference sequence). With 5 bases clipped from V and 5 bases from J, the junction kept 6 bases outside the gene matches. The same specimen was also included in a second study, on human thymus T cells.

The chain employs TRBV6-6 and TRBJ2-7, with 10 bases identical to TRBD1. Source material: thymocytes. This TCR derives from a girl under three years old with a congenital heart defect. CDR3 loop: CASSQGGTGDEQYF. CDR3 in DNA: TGTGCCAGCAGTCAGGGGGGGACAGGGGACGAGCAGTACTTC.